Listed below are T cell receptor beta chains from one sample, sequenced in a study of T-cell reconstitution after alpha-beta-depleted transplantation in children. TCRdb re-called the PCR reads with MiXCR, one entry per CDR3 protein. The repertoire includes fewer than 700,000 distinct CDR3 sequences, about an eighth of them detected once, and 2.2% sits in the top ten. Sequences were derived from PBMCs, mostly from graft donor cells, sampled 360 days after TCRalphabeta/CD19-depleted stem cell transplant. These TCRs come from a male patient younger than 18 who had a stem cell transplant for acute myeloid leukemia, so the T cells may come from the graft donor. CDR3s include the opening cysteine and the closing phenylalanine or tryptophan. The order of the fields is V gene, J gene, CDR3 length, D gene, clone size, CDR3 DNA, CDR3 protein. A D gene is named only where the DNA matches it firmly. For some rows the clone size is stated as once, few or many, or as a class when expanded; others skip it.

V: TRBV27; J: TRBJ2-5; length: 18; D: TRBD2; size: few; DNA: TGTGCCAGCAAACGGGCCATTGTAGCGGGAGCCCTCCAAGAGACCCAGTACTTC; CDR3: CASKRAIVAGALQETQYF
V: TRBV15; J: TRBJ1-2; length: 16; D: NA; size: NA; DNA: TGTGCCACCAGCAGAGATTTAGGCAGCCTTAACTATGGCTACACCTTC; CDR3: CATSRDLGSLNYGYTF
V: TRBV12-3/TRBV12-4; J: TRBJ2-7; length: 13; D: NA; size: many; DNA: TGTGCCAGCAGTTTAGTGGTCCCCTACGAGCAGTACTTC; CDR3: CASSLVVPYEQYF
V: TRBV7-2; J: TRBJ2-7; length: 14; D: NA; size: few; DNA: TGTGCCAGCAGCCCCCGCTTGACAATATACGAGCAGTACTTC; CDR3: CASSPRLTIYEQYF
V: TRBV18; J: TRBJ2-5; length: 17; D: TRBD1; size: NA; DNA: TGTGCCAGCTCAGCGCGACAGGGGCCCTTTTCCGAGCGGACCCAGTACTTC; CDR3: CASSARQGPFSERTQYF
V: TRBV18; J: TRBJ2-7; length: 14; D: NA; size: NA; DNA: TGTGCCAGCTCACGCAGGGAGCGGTCCAACGAGCAGTACTTC; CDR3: CASSRRERSNEQYF
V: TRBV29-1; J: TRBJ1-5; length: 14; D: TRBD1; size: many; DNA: TGCAGCGCTCAAACAGGGGGCGCAGGTCAGCCCCAGCATTTT; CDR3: CSAQTGGAGQPQHF
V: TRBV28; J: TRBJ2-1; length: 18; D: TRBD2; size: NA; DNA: TGTGCCAGCGCCTTGCTATCGAGGGCGGGAGGGCTGGGCAATGAGCAGTTCTTC; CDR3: CASALLSRAGGLGNEQFF
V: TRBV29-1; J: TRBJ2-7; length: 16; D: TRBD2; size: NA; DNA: TGCAGCGTTGTCCCGGCCCTAGCGGGACTCCCCTACGAGCAGTACTTC; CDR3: CSVVPALAGLPYEQYF
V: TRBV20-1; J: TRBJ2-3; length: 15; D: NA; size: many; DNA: TGCAGTGCTGGATTCGGGACAACTAGCACAGATACGCAGTATTTT; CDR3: CSAGFGTTSTDTQYF